This TCR beta chain was recovered during a study of shared clonotypes between healthy human individuals (dated by TCRdb to about 2020). Study-wide context: A few men and a couple of women, aged 18 to 49 years, made up the cohort. For each donor, CD4 naive and CD4 memory were each run on three plates, CD8 naive on two plates, and CD8 memory on one plate. Blood TCR repertoires of a handful of healthy adults were deeply sequenced to estimate repertoire size and the extent of clonotype sharing between individuals. To increase sequencing depth and limit assay-specific biases, different laboratories used diverse techniques to prepare libraries and sequence TCR repertoires. Per donor, leukapheresis produced somewhere between about 0.9 and 10 billion PBMCs. What the research found in general, with its limitations: The small number of donors limited the genetic and exposure-history diversity represented. Pairwise subsampling led to the expectation that sequencing depth would affect the degree of clonotype sharing among donors. Approximately 5% of naive CD4, 3.5% of naive CD8, approximately 2% of memory CD4, and 0.35% to 0.4% of memory CD8 clonotypes were shared across a few donors. Rarefaction of sorted-subset datasets indicated incomplete sequencing despite the large sequencing depth. Sampling was limited to blood, and TCR repertoires in tissue likely differ from TCR repertoires in blood. Clonotypes shared by all four sorted-subset donors showed higher generation probabilities than non-shared clonotypes. Naive subsets generally had larger estimated clonotype richness than memory subsets.

Using the deep immunoSEQ assay, multiplex PCR amplified TCR CDR3 regions from genomic DNA. Extracted genomic DNA from each cell subset was spread evenly across all wells of several immunoSEQ 96-well plates, with each plate serving as a replicate. For sorted subsets, roughly 200 ng of genomic DNA, equivalent to 25,000 to 35,000 T cell genomes, went into each replicate PCR. Purified libraries were measured with a Qubit 3.0 fluorometer, size-checked on a Bioanalyzer 2100, and measured again with the KAPA Library Quantification kit. A separate single-read 150-cycle Illumina NextSeq 550 flow cell was used to sequence each immunoSEQ 96-well plate. As for the original processing: The immunoSEQ output contained only junctional sequences without quality scores, so filtering could not match that applied to full-length reads. To assign V/J genes and CDR3, sequences were annotated against IMGT germline references using PyIR, a Python wrapper for IgBLAST v1.9. Reads were removed for weak V/J assignments (E-value above 1e-6), missing CDR3, stop codons, out-of-frame junctions, or ambiguous translated residues. V3J clonotypes were defined by identical inferred V gene, J gene, and CDR3 amino acid sequence. The percentage overlap between two repertoires was calculated by dividing the number of shared unique clonotypes by the size of the smaller repertoire. Richness of each repertoire was evaluated using RTK rarefaction, the Chao1 estimator, and Recon v2.1 estimates of unobserved clonotypes. Generation probabilities for all TCRbeta clonotypes obtained by the gDNA method from several donors were computed using OLGA. As stored in TCRdb, this immuneACCESS dataset retains in-frame rearrangements with V and J assigned. A fraction of the clones does not appear; measured against another copy, unresolved V genes explain less than half of the discrepancy, and the remainder lacks a known reason. That table gives V, J and clone size, and the DNA gave D and trimming. A total of about 590,000 clones appear in this sample, nearly 97% of them only once. The ten top clones hold 0.085% to 0.11% of the sample.

As concerns this clone: Its specific antigen is unknown. No much larger clonotype is one base removed from it; base qualities were not supplied.

For the CD8 naive samples, CD45RO-negative cells were positively selected for CCR7, yielding a CD45RA+CCR7+ population from which TemRA cells were excluded. The donors were healthy, HIV-negative adults with no recently reported acute infections or vaccinations. Every donor was a Caucasian adult residing in Nashville, Tennessee, USA. Blood was obtained by leukapheresis, after which PBMCs were separated by Ficoll-Histopaque density gradient centrifugation and cryopreserved in liquid nitrogen vapor phase. Purity and quantity of every magnetically sorted T cell population were checked by analytical flow cytometry. Each sorted fraction had its genomic DNA isolated and then quantified by UV absorbance on a Nanodrop 2000c. Its CDR3 holds 15 amino acids, cysteine through phenylalanine. Just CDR3 DNA is preserved here, 45 bases in frame from base 1. V was cut back by 1 base and J by 4 bases, leaving a gap of 14 bases between them. CDR1 and CDR2 are drawn from the germline V gene: SGDLS, YYNGEE.

This sequence uses TRBV9 and TRBJ1-1, with no reliable assignment of the D segment. Input material: naive CD8+ T cells sorted from blood. The sample's cell subset or site, from its label and the paper: CD45RA+CCR7+. The origin of this receptor is a woman in her twenties or thirties in good health. CDR3 region: CASSVTGDAGTEAFF. The DNA is as follows: TGTGCCAGCAGCGTAACCGGGGATGCGGGCACTGAAGCTTTCTTT. With the rest looked up from the reference TRBV9 and TRBJ1-1 genes rather than sequenced, the full variable domain is DSGVTQTPKHLITATGQRVTLRCSPRSGDLSVYWYQQSLDQGLQFLIQYYNGEERAKGNILERFSAQQFPDLHSELNLSSLELGDSALYFCASSVTGDAGTEAFFGQGTRLTVV.